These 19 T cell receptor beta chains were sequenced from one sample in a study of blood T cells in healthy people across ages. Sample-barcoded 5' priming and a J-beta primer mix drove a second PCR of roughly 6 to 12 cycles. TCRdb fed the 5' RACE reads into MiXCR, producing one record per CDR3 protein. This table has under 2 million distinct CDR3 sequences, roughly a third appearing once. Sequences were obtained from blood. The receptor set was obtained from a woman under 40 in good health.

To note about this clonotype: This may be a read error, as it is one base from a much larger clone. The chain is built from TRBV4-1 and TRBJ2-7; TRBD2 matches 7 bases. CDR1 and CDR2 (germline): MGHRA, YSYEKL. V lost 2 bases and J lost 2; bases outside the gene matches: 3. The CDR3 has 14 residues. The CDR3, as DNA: TGCGCCAGCAGCCAACAGCGGGGCGCCTACGAGCAGTACTTC. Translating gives CASSQQRGAYEQYF.

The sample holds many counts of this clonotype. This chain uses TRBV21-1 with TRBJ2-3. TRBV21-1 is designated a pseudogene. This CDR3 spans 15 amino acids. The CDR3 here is CASSPQSLQRDTQYF. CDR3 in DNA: TGTGCCAGCAGCCCACAGAGTTTACAGCGTGATACGCAGTATTTT.

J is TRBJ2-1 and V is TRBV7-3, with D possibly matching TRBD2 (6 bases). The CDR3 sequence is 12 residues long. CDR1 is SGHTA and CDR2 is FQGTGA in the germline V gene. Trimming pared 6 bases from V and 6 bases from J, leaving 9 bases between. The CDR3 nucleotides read TGTGCCAGCAGTCATAGCGGCAATGAGCAGTTCTTC. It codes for CASSHSGNEQFF.

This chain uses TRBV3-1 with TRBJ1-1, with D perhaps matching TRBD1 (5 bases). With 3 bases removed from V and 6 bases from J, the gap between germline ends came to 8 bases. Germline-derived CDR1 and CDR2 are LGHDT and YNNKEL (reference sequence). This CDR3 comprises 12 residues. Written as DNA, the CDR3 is TGTGCCAGCAGCCACGGGACCGCTGAAGCTTTCTTT. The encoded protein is CASSHGTAEAFF. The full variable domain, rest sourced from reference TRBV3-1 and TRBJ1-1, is DTAVSQTPKYLVTQMGNDKSIKCEQNLGHDTMYWYKQDSKKFLKIMFSYNNKELIINETVPNRFSPKSPDKAHLNLHINSLELGDSAVYFCASSHGTAEAFFGQGTRLTVV.

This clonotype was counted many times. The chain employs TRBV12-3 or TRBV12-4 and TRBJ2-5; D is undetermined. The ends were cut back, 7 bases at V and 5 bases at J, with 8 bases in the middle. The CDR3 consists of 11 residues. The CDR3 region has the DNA TGTGCCAGCACCTCCGGGGAGACCCAGTACTTC. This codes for CASTSGETQYF.

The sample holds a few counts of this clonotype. CDR3 amino acids: CASSQERGDLTDTQYF. CDR3 DNA: TGCGCCAGCAGCCAAGAGAGGGGGGACCTCACAGATACGCAGTATTTT. This chain uses TRBV4-1 with TRBJ2-3; D may correspond to TRBD1 or TRBD2 (6 bases each). Trimming took off 0 bases at V and 2 bases at J, with 12 bases between the two ends. The germline V gene encodes CDR1 MGHRA and CDR2 YSYEKL. This CDR3 comprises 16 residues.

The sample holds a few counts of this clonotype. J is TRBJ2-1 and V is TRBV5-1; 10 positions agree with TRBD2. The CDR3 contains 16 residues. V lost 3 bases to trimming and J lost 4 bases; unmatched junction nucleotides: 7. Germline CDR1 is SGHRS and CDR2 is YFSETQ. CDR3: CASSSSSGGYYNEQFF. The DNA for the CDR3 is TGCGCCAGCAGCTCCTCTAGCGGGGGTTATTACAATGAGCAGTTCTTC.

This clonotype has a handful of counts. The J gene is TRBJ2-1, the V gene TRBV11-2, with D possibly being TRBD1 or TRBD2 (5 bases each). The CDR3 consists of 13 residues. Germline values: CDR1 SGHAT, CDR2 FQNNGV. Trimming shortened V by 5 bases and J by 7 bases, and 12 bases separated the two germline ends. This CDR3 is CASSPPWGNEQFF. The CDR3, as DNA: TGTGCCAGCAGCCCACCTTGGGGGAATGAGCAGTTCTTC.

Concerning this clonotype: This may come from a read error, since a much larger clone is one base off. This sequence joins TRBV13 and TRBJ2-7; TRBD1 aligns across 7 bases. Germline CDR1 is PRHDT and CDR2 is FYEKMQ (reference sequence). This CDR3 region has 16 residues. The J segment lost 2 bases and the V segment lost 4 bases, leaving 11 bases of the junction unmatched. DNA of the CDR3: TGTGCCAGCAGCTCGGCAGGACAGGCGATCGCCTACGAGCAGTACTTC. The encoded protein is CASSSAGQAIAYEQYF.

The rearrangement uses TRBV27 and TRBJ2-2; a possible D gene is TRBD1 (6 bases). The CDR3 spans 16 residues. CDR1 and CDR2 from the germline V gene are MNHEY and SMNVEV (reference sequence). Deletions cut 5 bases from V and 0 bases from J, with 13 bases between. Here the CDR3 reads CASSLGQLANTGELFF. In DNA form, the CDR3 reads TGTGCCAGCAGTCTCGGACAGCTCGCGAACACCGGGGAGCTGTTTTTT.

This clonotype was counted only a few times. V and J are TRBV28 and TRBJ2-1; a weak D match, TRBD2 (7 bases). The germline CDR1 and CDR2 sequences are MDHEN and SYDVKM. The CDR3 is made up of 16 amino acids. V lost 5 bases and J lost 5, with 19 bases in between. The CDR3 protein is CASSTPGRGNHNEQFF. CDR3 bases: TGTGCCAGCAGTACCCCTGGGAGGGGGAATCACAATGAGCAGTTCTTC.

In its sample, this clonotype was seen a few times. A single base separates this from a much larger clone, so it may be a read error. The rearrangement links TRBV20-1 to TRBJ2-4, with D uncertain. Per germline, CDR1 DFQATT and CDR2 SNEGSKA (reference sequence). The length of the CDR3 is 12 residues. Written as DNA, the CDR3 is TGCAGGGCTGAGGACGGGAAAAACATTCAGTACTTC. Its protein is CRAEDGKNIQYF.

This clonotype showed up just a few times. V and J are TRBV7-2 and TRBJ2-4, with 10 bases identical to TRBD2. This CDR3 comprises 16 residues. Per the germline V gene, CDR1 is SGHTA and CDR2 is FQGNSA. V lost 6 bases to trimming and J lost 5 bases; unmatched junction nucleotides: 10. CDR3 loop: CASSAVAGGVENIQYF. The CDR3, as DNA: TGTGCCAGCAGTGCCGTAGCGGGAGGAGTGGAAAACATTCAGTACTTC. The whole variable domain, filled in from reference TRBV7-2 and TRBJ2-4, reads GAGVSQSPSNKVTEKGKDVELRCDPISGHTALYWYRQSLGQGLEFLIYFQGNSAPDKSGLPSDRFSAERTGGSVSTLTIQRTQQEDSAVYLCASSAVAGGVENIQYFGAGTRLSVL.

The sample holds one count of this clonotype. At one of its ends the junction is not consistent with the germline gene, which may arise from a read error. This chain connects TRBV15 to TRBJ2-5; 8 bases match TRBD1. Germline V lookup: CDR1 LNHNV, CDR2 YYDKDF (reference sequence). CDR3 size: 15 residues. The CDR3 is CATSGRQGNGETQHF. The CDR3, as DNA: TGTGCCACCAGCGGCCGACAGGGGAATGGGGAGACCCAGCACTTC.

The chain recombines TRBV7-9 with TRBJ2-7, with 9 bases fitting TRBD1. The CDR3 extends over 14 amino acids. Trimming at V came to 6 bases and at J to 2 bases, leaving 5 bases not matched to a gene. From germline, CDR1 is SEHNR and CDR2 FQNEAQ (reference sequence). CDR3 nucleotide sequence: TGTGCCAGCAGTCACAGGGGGCTACCCTACGAGCAGTACTTC. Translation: CASSHRGLPYEQYF. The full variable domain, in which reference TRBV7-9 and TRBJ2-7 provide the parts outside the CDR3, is DTGVSQNPRHKITKRGQNVTFRCDPISEHNRLYWYRQTLGQGPEFLTYFQNEAQLEKSRLLSDRFSAERPKGSFSTLEIQRTEQGDSAMYLCASSHRGLPYEQYFGPGTRLTVT.

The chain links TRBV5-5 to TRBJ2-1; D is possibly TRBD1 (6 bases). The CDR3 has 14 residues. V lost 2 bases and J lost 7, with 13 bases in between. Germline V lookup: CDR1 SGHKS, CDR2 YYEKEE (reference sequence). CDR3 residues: CASSFTGTLNEQFF. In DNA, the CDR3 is TGTGCCAGCAGCTTTACCGGGACACTTAATGAGCAGTTCTTC.

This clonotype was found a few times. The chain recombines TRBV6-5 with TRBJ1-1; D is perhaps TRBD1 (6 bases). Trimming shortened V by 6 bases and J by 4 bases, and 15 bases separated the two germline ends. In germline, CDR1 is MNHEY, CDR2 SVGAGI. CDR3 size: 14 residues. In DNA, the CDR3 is TGTGCCAGCAGCAGACAGGAGAAAGGCACTGAAGCTTTCTTT. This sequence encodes CASSRQEKGTEAFF.

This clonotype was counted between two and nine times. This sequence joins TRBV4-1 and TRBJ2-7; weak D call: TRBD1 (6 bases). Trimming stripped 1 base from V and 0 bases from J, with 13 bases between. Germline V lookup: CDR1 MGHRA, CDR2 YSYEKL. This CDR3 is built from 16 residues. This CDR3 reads CASSQGTRQDSYEQYF. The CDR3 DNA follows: TGCGCCAGCAGCCAAGGGACCAGACAGGACTCCTACGAGCAGTACTTC.

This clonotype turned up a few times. The CDR3: CSARETDTEAFF. The CDR3 DNA reads TGCAGTGCTAGAGAGACGGATACTGAAGCTTTCTTT. The chain uses TRBV20-1 and TRBJ1-1; D gene ambiguous. The CDR3 is 12 amino acids. Germline V gives CDR1 DFQATT, CDR2 SNEGSKA (reference sequence). Trimming took 0 bases from V and 5 from J, leaving 7 bases between them.